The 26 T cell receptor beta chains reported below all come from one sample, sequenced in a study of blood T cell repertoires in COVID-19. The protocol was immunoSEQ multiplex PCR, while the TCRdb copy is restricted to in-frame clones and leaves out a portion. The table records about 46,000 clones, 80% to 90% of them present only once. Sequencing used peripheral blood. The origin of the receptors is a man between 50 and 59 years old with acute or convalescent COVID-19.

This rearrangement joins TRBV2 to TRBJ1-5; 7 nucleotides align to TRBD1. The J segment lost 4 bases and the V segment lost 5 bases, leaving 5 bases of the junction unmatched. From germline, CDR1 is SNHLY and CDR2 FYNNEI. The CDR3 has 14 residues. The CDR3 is CASSITGVNQPQHF. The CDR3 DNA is TGTGCCAGCAGTATAACAGGGGTGAATCAGCCCCAGCATTTT.

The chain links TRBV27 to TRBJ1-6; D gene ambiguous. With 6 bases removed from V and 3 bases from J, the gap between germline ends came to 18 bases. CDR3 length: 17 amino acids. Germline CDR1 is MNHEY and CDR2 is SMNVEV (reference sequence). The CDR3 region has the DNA TGTGCCAGCAGCTTAGGTGCCGTAGACATCTATAATTCACCCCTCCACTTT. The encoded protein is CASSLGAVDIYNSPLHF.

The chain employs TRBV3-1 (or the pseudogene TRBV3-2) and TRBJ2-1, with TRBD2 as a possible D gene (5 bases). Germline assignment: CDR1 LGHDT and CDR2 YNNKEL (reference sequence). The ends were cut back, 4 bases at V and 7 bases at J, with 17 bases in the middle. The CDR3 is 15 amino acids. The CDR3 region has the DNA TGTGCCAGCAGCCTTGAGGGCAGGTCCGATAATGAGCAGTTCTTC. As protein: CASSLEGRSDNEQFF.

The CDR3 DNA reads TGCGCCAGCAGCCGACTGACAGGGAATGGCTACACCTTC. Translated: CASSRLTGNGYTF. This rearrangement joins TRBV4-3 to TRBJ1-2; 7 nucleotides align to TRBD1. This CDR3 is 13 amino acids long. In germline, CDR1 is LGHNA, CDR2 YSLEER. V lost 4 bases and J lost 6; bases outside the gene matches: 5.

CDR3 coding DNA: TGTGCCAGTAGTAGCTTGCGGGGGGAGACCCAGTACTTC. It is translated as CASSSLRGETQYF. The chain is built from TRBV19 and TRBJ2-5; 7 nucleotides line up with TRBD2. V was pared by 4 bases and J by 5 bases, with 4 bases of the junction left unmatched. The CDR3 has 13 amino acids. The V gene's germline CDR1 is LNHDA and CDR2 SQIVND (reference sequence).

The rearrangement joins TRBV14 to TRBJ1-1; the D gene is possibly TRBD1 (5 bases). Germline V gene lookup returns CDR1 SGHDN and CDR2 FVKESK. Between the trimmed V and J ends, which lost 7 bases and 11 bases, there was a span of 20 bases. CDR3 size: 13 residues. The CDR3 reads CASKDFRTSEAFF. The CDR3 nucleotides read TGTGCCAGCAAAGATTTTAGGACATCGGAGGCTTTCTTT.

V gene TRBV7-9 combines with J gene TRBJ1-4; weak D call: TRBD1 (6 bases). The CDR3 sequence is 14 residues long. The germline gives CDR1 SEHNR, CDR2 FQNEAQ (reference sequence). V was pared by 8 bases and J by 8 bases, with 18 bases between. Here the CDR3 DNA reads TGTGCCAGCGCTAGATTGGGGGCCGGAGAAAAACTGTTTTTT. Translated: CASARLGAGEKLFF.

The CDR3 sequence: CASSQNPGYEQYF. In nucleotides, the CDR3 is TGTGCCAGCAGTCAGAACCCCGGGTACGAGCAGTACTTC. The rearrangement joins TRBV6-5 to TRBJ2-7; D call uncertain. Germline V gives CDR1 MNHEY, CDR2 SVGAGI. The CDR3 totals 13 residues. Trimming took 5 bases from V and 4 from J, leaving 12 bases between them.

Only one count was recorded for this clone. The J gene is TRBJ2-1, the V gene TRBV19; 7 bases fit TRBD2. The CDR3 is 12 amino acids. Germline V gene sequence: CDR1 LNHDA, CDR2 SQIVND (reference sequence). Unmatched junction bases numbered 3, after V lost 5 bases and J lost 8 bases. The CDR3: CASSARGDEQFF. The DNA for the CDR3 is TGTGCCAGTAGTGCCCGGGGGGATGAGCAGTTCTTC. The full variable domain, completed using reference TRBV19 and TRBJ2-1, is DGGITQSPKYLFRKEGQNVTLSCEQNLNHDAMYWYRQDPGQGLRLIYYSQIVNDFQKGDIAEGYSVSREKKESFPLTVTSAQKNPTAFYLCASSARGDEQFFGPGTRLTVL.

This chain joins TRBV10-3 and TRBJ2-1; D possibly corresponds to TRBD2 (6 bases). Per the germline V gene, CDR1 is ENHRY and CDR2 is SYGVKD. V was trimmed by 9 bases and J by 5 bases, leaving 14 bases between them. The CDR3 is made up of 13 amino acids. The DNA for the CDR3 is TGTGCCATGACCGGGACTGGACACAATGAGCAGTTCTTC. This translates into CAMTGTGHNEQFF.

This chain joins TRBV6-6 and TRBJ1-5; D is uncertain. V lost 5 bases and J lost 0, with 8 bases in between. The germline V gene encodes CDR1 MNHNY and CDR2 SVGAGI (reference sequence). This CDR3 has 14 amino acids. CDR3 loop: CASSRTVSNQPQHF. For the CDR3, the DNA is TGTGCCAGCAGTAGGACTGTTAGCAATCAGCCCCAGCATTTT.

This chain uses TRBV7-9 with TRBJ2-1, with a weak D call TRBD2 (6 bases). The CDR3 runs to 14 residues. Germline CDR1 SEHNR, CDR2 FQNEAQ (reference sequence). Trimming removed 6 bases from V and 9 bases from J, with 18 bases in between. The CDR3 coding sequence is TGTGCCAGCAGTTCCCGCGGGGCCTGGGGTGAGCAGTTCTTC. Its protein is CASSSRGAWGEQFF.

CDR3 residues: CATRQGANTGELFF. In nucleotides, the CDR3 is TGTGCCACAAGACAGGGGGCGAACACCGGGGAGCTGTTTTTT. The rearrangement uses TRBV19 and TRBJ2-2; 9 bases match TRBD1. Germline V gives CDR1 LNHDA, CDR2 SQIVND (reference sequence). The CDR3 sequence is 14 residues long. V was pared by 10 bases and J by 0 bases, with 3 bases of the junction left unmatched.

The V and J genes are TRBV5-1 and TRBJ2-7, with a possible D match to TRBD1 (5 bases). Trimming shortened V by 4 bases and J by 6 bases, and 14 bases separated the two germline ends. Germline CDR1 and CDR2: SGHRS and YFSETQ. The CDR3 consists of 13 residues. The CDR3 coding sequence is TGCGCCAGCAGCCCAGGGCCTATGGGCGAGCAGTACTTC. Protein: CASSPGPMGEQYF.

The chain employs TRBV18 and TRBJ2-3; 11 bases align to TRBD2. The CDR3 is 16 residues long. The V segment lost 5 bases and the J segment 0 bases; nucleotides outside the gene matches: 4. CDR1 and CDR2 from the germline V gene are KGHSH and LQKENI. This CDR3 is CASSSGTSGSTDTQYF. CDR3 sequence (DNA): TGTGCCAGCTCAAGCGGGACTAGCGGTAGCACAGATACGCAGTATTTT.

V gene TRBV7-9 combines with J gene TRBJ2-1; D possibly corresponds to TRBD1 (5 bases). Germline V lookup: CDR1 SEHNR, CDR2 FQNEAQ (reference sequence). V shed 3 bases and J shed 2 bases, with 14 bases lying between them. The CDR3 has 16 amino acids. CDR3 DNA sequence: TGTGCCAGCAGCTTCCTAGGGGTAGCAACCTACAATGAGCAGTTCTTC. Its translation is CASSFLGVATYNEQFF. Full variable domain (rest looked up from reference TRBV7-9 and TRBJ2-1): DTGVSQNPRHKITKRGQNVTFRCDPISEHNRLYWYRQTLGQGPEFLTYFQNEAQLEKSRLLSDRFSAERPKGSFSTLEIQRTEQGDSAMYLCASSFLGVATYNEQFFGPGTRLTVL.

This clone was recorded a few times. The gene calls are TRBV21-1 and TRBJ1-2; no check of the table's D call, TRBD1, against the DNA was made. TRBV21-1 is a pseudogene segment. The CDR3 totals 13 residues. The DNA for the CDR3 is TGTGCCAGCAGAGCGACAGGGGCCTATGGCTACACCTTC. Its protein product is CASRATGAYGYTF.

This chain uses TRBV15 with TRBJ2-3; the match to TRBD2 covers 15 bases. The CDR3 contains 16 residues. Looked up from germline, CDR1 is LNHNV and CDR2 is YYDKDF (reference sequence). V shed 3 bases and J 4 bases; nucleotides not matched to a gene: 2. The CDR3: CATSRGTSGGPDTQYF. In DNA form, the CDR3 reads TGTGCCACCAGCAGGGGGACTAGCGGGGGGCCAGATACGCAGTATTTT.

CDR3 amino acids: CASSLAGTGQPQHF. DNA of the CDR3: TGTGCCAGCAGTTTAGCCGGGACAGGACAGCCCCAGCATTTT. The chain couples TRBV28 to TRBJ1-5; 8 bases are a match to TRBD1. The germline V gene encodes CDR1 MDHEN and CDR2 SYDVKM. The CDR3 contains 14 residues. V shed 2 bases, J shed 7 bases, and the junction held 4 bases outside the gene matches.

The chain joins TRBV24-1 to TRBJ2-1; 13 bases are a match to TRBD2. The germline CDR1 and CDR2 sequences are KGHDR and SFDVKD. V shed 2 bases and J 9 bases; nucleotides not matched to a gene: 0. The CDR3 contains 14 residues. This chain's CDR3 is CATSDWTSGSEQFF. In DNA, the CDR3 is TGTGCCACCAGTGATTGGACTAGCGGGAGTGAGCAGTTCTTC.

Written as DNA, the CDR3 is TGCGCCAGCAGCTTGTACCGACAGGGAGGAGGCCACGAGCAGTACTTC. Translated, it gives CASSLYRQGGGHEQYF. The V gene is TRBV5-1, the J gene TRBJ2-7; possible D gene TRBD1, 7 bases. The V end lost 1 base, the J end lost 5 bases, and 19 bases lay between the germline ends. In germline, CDR1 is SGHRS, CDR2 YFSETQ. The CDR3 contains 16 residues.

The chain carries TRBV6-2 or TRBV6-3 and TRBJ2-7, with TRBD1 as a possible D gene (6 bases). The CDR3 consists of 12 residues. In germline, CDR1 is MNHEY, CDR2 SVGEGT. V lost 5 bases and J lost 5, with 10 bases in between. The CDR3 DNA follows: TGTGCCAGCAGTCGGACAGACGACGAGCAGTACTTC. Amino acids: CASSRTDDEQYF.

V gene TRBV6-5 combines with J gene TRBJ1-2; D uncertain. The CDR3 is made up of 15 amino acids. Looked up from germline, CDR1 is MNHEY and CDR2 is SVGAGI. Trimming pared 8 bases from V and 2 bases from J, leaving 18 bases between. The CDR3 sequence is CASFGRQEKNYGYTF. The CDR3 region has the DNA TGTGCCAGCTTTGGTCGACAAGAAAAAAACTATGGCTACACCTTC.

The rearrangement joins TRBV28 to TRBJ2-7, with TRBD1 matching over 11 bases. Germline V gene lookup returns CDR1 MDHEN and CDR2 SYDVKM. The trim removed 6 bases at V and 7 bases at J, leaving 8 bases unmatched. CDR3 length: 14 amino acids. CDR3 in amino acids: CASRPPGQGGEQYF. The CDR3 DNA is TGTGCCAGCAGGCCGCCGGGACAGGGGGGAGAGCAGTACTTC.

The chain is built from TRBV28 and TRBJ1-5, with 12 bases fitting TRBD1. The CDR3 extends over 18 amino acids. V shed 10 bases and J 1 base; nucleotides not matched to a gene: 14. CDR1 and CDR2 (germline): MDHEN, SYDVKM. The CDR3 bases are TGTGCCACGTCCAACACTCCGGGACAGGGGGCAAGCAATCAGCCCCAGCATTTT. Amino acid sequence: CATSNTPGQGASNQPQHF.

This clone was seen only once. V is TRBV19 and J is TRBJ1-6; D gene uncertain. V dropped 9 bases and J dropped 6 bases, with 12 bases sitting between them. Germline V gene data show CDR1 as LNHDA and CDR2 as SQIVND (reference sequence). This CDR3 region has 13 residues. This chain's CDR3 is CASQMSLNSPLHF. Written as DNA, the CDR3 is TGTGCCAGCCAGATGTCCCTTAATTCACCCCTCCACTTT.